This TCR beta chain was recovered during a study of T cells in Graves' hyperthyroidism and ophthalmopathy. Study-wide background: Prior to any treatment, at the point of initial diagnosis, peripheral blood was collected.

General observations from the study: Blood also carried most thyroid clonotypes expanded above 0.001.

This clonotype was recorded at least ten times. No antigen is known for it. Amplification of TCR beta CDR3 regions used RNA as the template. First-round RT-PCR with HTBI primers amplified the TCR CDR3 region. MiXCR was run by TCRdb on the multiplex PCR reads, yielding one entry per CDR3 protein. This repertoire shows approximately 400,000 distinct CDR3 sequences, around a sixth found once; its top ten account for 35% to 45%. The clonotype comes from a man in his late teens or twenties with Graves' ophthalmopathy. The sequenced sample was blood.

CDR3 loop: CASSQVGKDTADTQYF. CDR3 DNA: TGTGCCAGCAGCCAAGTGGGCAAAGACACCGCAGATACGCAGTATTTT. This chain connects TRBV3-1 to TRBJ2-3; D not resolved. Between the trimmed V and J ends, which lost 1 base and 4 bases, there was a span of 15 bases. CDR1 is LGHDT and CDR2 is YNNKEL in the germline V gene (reference sequence). CDR3 size: 16 residues.